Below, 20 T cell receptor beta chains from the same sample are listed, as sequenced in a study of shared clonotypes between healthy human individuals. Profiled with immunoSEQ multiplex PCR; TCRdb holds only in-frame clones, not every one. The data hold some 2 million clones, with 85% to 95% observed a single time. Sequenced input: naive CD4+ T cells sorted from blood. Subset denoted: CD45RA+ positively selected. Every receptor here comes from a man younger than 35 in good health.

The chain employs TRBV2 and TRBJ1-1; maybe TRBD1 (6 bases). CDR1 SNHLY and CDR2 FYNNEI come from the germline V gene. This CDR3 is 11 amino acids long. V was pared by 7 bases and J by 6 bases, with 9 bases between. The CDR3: CASTRTAEAFF. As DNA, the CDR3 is TGTGCCAGCACCAGGACAGCTGAAGCTTTCTTT.

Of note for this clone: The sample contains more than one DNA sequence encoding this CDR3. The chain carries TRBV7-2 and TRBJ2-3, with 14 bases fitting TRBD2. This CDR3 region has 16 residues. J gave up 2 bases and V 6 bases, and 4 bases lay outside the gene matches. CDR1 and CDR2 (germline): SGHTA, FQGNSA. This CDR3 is CASSSGLAGVTDTQYF. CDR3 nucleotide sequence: TGTGCCAGCAGTTCGGGACTAGCGGGGGTCACAGATACGCAGTATTTT.

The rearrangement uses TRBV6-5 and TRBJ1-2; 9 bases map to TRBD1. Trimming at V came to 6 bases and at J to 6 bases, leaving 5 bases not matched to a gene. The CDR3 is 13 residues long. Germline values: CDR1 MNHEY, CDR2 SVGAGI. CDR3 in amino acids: CASRKDRGHGYTF. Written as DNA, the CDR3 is TGTGCCAGCAGAAAGGACAGGGGACATGGCTACACCTTC.

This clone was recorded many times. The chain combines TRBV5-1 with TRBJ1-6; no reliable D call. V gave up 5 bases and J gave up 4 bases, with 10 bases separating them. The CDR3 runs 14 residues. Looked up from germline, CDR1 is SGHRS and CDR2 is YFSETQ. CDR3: CASRPGDYNSPLHF. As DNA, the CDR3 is TGCGCCAGCAGGCCCGGGGATTATAATTCACCCCTCCACTTT.

CDR3 sequence reads: CSVTLSGDFFQETQYF. The DNA of the CDR3 is TGCAGCGTCACCCTCTCAGGGGACTTCTTCCAAGAGACCCAGTACTTC. The rearrangement links TRBV29-1 to TRBJ2-5; the D gene could be TRBD1 or TRBD2 (6 bases each). CDR1 is SQVTM, CDR2 ANQGSEA, per germline. Trimming cost V 6 bases and J 1 base, with 21 bases left between them. The CDR3 totals 16 residues.

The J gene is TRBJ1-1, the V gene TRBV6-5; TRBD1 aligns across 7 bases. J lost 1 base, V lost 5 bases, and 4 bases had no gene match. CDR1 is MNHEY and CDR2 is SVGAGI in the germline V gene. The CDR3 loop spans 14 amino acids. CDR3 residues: CASSRQGPNTEAFF. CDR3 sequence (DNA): TGTGCCAGCAGTAGACAGGGCCCGAACACTGAAGCTTTCTTT.

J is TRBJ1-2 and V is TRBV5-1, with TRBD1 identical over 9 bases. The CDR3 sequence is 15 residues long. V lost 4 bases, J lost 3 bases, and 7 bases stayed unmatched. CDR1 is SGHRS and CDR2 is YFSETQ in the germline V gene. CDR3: CASSQGQGVYYGYTF. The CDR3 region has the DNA TGCGCCAGCAGCCAGGGACAGGGTGTGTACTATGGCTACACCTTC. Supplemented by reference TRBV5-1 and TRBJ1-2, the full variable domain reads KAGVTQTPRYLIKTRGQQVTLSCSPISGHRSVSWYQQTPGQGLQFLFEYFSETQRNKGNFPGRFSGRQFSNSRSEMNVSTLELGDSALYLCASSQGQGVYYGYTFGSGTRLTVV.

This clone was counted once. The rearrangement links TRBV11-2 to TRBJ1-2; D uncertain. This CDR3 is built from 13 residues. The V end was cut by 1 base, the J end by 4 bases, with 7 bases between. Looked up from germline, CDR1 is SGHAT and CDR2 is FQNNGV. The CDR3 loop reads CASSLGISYGYTF. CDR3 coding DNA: TGTGCCAGCAGCTTAGGAATATCCTATGGCTACACCTTC.

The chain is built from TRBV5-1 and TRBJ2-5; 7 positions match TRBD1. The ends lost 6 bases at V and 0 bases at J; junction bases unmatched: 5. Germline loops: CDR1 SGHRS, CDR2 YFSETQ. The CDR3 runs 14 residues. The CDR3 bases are TGCGCCAGCACAAAGGGACAGAACCAAGAGACCCAGTACTTC. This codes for CASTKGQNQETQYF.

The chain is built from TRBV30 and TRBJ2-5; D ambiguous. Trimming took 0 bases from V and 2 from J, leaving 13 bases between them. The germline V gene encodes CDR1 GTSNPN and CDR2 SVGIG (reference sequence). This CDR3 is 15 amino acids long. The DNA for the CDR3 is TGTGCCTGGAGTGTCGGCCCGCGACCTCAAGAGACCCAGTACTTC. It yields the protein CAWSVGPRPQETQYF.

CDR3 nucleotide sequence: TGCGCCAGCAGCTCGCCGCAACAGACAGGTGTTACTGAAGCTTTCTTT. Translated, it gives CASSSPQQTGVTEAFF. This sequence joins TRBV5-1 and TRBJ1-1; D is perhaps TRBD1 (6 bases). V shed 3 bases and J shed 5 bases, with 20 bases lying between them. In germline, CDR1 is SGHRS, CDR2 YFSETQ. The length of the CDR3 is 16 residues.

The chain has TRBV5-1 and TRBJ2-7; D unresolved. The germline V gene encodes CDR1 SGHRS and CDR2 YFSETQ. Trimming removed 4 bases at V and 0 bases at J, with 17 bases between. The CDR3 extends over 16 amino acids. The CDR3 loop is CASSQDPYPASYEQYF. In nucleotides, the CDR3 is TGCGCCAGCAGCCAAGACCCCTATCCTGCCTCCTACGAGCAGTACTTC.

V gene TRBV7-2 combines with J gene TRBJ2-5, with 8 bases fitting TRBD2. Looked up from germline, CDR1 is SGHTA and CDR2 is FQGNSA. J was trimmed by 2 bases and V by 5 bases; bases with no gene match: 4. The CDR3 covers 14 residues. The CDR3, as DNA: TGTGCCAGCAGCAAGCGGGGGCCACAAGAGACCCAGTACTTC. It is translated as CASSKRGPQETQYF.

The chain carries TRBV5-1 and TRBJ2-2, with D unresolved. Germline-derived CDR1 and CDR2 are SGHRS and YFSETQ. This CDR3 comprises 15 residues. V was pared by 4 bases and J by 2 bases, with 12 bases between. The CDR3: CASSPPVLNTGELFF. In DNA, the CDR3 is TGCGCCAGCAGCCCCCCCGTCCTCAACACCGGGGAGCTGTTTTTT.

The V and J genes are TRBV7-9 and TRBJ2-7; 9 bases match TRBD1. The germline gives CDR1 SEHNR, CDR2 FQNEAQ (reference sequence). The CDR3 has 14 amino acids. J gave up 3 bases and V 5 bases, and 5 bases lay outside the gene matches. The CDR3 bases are TGTGCCAGCAGCATTGACAGGGGGGGCTACGAGCAGTACTTC. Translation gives CASSIDRGGYEQYF.

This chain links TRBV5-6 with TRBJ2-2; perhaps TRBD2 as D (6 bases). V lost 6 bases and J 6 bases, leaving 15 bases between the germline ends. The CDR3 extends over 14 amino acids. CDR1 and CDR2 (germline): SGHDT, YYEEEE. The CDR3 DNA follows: TGTGCCAGCATGGTCAGAGCGGGCGCCGGGGAGCTGTTTTTT. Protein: CASMVRAGAGELFF.

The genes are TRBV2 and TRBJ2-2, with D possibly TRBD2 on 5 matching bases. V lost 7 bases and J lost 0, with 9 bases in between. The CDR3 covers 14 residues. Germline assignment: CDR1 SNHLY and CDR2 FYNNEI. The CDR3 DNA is TGTGCCAGCAATAGGGAGACGAACACCGGGGAGCTGTTTTTT. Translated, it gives CASNRETNTGELFF. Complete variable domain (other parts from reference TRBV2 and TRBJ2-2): EPEVTQTPSHQVTQMGQEVILRCVPISNHLYFYWYRQILGQKVEFLVSFYNNEISEKSEIFDDQFSVERPDGSNFTLKIRSTKLEDSAMYFCASNRETNTGELFFGEGSRLTVL.

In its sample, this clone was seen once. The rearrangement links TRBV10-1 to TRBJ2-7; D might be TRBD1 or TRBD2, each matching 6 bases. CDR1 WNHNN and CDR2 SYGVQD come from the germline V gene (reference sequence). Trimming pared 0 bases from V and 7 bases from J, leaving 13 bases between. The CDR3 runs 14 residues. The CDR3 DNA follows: TGCGCCAGCAGTGAGTCTGGAGGGACACGAGAGCAGTACTTC. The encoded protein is CASSESGGTREQYF.

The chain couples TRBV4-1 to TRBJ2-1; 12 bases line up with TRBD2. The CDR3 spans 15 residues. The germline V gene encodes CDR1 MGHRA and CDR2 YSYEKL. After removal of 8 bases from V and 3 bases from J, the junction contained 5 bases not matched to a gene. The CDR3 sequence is CASGPGLAGYNEQFF. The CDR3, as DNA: TGCGCCAGCGGGCCGGGACTAGCGGGCTACAATGAGCAGTTCTTC.

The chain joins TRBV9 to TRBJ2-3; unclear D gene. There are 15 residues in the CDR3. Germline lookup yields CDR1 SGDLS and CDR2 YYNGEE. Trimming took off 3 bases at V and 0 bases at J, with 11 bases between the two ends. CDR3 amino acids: CASSAYPTSTDTQYF. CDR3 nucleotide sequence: TGTGCCAGCAGCGCCTACCCGACTAGCACAGATACGCAGTATTTT.